Listed below are T cell receptor beta chains from one sample, sequenced in a study of T cells in localized non-small cell lung cancer. Some clones are missing from TCRdb's copy, which holds only in-frame ones; the method was immunoSEQ multiplex PCR. The sample lists some 30,000 clones, less than 90% seen once, with about 3.2% in the top ten. Sequencing was performed on peripheral blood, taken before any cancer treatment. These TCRs come from a female donor at least 60 years old with stage I lung adenocarcinoma. CDR3s leave out the opening cysteine and the closing phenylalanine or tryptophan.

V gene: TRBV6-5
J gene: TRBJ2-3
CDR3 protein: ASSTGWGTDTQY

V gene: TRBV5-1
J gene: TRBJ2-3
CDR3 protein: ASRPSTDTQY

V gene: TRBV10-2
J gene: TRBJ2-7
CDR3 protein: ASSKGQASYEQY

V gene: TRBV29-1
J gene: TRBJ2-1
CDR3 protein: SVGAGTSGYNEQF

V gene: TRBV5-5
J gene: TRBJ1-2
CDR3 protein: ASSPNEGFPYGYT

V gene: TRBV4-3
J gene: TRBJ2-2
CDR3 protein: ASSQGPGHTGELF

V gene: TRBV18
J gene: TRBJ2-3
CDR3 protein: ASHSGPNTDTQY

V gene: TRBV5-1
J gene: TRBJ2-6
CDR3 protein: ASSLATTVSGANVLT

V gene: TRBV9
J gene: TRBJ2-5
CDR3 protein: ASSVALTGGTPGTQY

V gene: TRBV21-1
J gene: TRBJ1-1
CDR3 protein: ASSTTDRGRWDTEAF

V gene: TRBV6-4
J gene: TRBJ2-7
CDR3 protein: ASSALADSYEQY

V gene: TRBV30
J gene: TRBJ2-5
CDR3 protein: AWSPSGETQY

V gene: TRBV10-1
J gene: TRBJ2-3
CDR3 protein: ASSEYGLGTDTQY

V gene: TRBV28
J gene: TRBJ1-3
CDR3 protein: ASSPGSGPSGNTIY

V gene: TRBV4-3
J gene: TRBJ2-7
CDR3 protein: ASSPSLAGGPDEQY

V gene: TRBV7-7
J gene: TRBJ2-2
CDR3 protein: ASSNLRSSGRGTGELF

V gene: TRBV5-1
J gene: TRBJ2-3
CDR3 protein: ASSLTGTSEADTQY

V gene: TRBV7-9
J gene: TRBJ1-2
CDR3 protein: ASSQGQDYGYT

V gene: TRBV4-3
J gene: TRBJ2-1
CDR3 protein: ASSRGGTSNEQF

V gene: TRBV5-1
J gene: TRBJ1-2
CDR3 protein: ASSPGTGGIGYT

V gene: TRBV5-1
J gene: TRBJ1-1
CDR3 protein: ASSLDRVNTEAF

V gene: TRBV6-6
J gene: TRBJ2-2
CDR3 protein: ASRGTGVGELF

V gene: TRBV28
J gene: TRBJ1-1
CDR3 protein: ASSLQGRGNTEAF

V gene: TRBV10-3
J gene: TRBJ1-2
CDR3 protein: AISDLPGGYGYT

V gene: TRBV7-2
J gene: TRBJ2-2
CDR3 protein: ASSLVGIGLNTGELF

V gene: TRBV27
J gene: TRBJ2-7
CDR3 protein: ASSRDRGNEQY

V gene: TRBV5-1
J gene: TRBJ2-6
CDR3 protein: ASSMGGSGANVLT